This TCR beta chain comes out of a study of Tregs in tolerant kidney transplant recipients (dated by TCRdb to the late 2010s). Study-level background: The study used TCRbeta sequencing to identify donor-specific regulatory T cells before combined kidney and bone marrow transplantation, then tracked those cells after transplant. Broad study findings and their caveats: Because only a small number of patients were included, the study had limitations, and the results will need to be validated in larger populations as well as under other immunosuppression protocols. Although technical replication error seemed to be minimal, the question of biological reproducibility was not addressed directly. The most biologically relevant and donor-specific TCRbeta repertoire appeared to be identified by expanding Tregs with activated donor B cells. PCR primers changed over time for some patients, so nucleotide-level comparison across those patients' samples was not possible. In tolerant patients, the expansion of donor-specific Tregs was greater than global Treg expansion, suggesting that the expansion was antigen-driven rather than nonspecific.

In regard to this clone: The antigen it recognizes is unknown. Per-base qualities were not stored, and no clone one base away is much larger.

The transplants used related donors along with nonmyeloablative bone marrow transplantation, and in the human trials mixed chimerism was transient. Thawed PBMCs were FACS-sorted into unstimulated Tregs (CD4+CD25+CD127-), CD4+ non-Tregs (CD4+CD25-), CD4 cells and CD8 cells. The patients were a few recipients of combined kidney and bone marrow transplants from the ITN036ST trial, and samples were available only for these trial subjects. Healthy control blood was processed to PBMCs by Ficoll density gradient and cryopreserved, and patient PBMCs were collected before and after transplant. V has 1 base trimmed and J has 9 bases trimmed; junction bases matching no gene number 2. Taken from the germline V gene, the CDR1 and CDR2 loops are SGDLS and YYNGEE. The CDR3 contains 13 residues, cysteine and phenylalanine counted. The CDR3 DNA has 39 bases and is translated from base 1. Genomic DNA was extracted from sorted cells with the QIAGEN DNeasy Blood and Tissue Kit for TCRbeta CDR3 sequencing. High-throughput TCRbeta CDR3 sequencing was carried out commercially through immunoSEQ, with PCR amplification with bias correction and internal controls included. Processing in the source paper ran as follows. Unique productive TCRbeta sequences were defined by CDR3 nucleotide sequence where primers matched, and otherwise by CDR3 amino acid sequence together with Vbeta and Jbeta genes. To correct sorting error, sequences shared between sorted populations at a frequency ratio of 2:1 or less were removed; the rest were assigned to the higher population. Sequences were defined as donor-reactive when expanded at least 5-fold in CFSE-low cells versus unstimulated cells and present at a frequency of at least 0.01% in CFSE-low cells. Repertoire divergence was quantified by Jensen-Shannon divergence using the top 100 TCRbeta sequences ranked by frequency. When a sample had multiple sequencing runs, each run was corrected for sorting error separately and the runs were then pooled. Held by TCRdb, this immuneACCESS table contains in-frame sequences only and omits some clones. Under half of the omission traces to an unresolved V gene where checked; the cause of the rest is unknown. The DNA was the basis for D and trimming; V, J and clone size are from that table. This sample gives 50,000 or so clones in total; about nine tenths of them show up just once. The ten most abundant clones make up 12% to 15% of the sample.

This specimen was CD8+ T cells from blood (PBMCs), taken 24 months after the transplant. The rearranged chain carries TRBV9 and TRBJ2-1, and TRBD1 matches 9 of the central bases. The origin of this receptor is a human patient who received a combined kidney and bone marrow transplant. Post transplant, some T cells may arise from the graft donor. The CDR3 reads CASSVSTGGEQFF. The bases read TGTGCCAGCAGCGTATCGACAGGGGGTGAGCAGTTCTTC.